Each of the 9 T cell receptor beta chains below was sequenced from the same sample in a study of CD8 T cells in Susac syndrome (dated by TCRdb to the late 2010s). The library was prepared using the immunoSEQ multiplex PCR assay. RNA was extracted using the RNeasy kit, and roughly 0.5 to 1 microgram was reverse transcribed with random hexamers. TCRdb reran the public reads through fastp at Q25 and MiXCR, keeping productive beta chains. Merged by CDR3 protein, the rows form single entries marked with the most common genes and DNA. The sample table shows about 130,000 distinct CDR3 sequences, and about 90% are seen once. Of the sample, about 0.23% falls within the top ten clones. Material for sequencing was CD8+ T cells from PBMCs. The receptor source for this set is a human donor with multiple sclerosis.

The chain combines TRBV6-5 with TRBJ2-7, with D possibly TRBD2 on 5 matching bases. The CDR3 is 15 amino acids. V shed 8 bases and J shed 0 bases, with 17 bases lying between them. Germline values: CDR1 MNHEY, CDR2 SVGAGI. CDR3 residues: CASSPDWLSSYEQYF. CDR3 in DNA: TGTGCCAGCTCACCGGACTGGCTAAGCTCCTACGAGCAGTACTTC.

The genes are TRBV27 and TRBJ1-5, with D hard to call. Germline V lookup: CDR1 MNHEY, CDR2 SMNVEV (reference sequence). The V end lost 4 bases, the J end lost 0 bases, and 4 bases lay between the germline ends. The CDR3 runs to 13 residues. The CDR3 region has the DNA TGTGCCAGCAGTTACGGTAGCAATCAGCCCCAGCATTTT. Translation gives CASSYGSNQPQHF.

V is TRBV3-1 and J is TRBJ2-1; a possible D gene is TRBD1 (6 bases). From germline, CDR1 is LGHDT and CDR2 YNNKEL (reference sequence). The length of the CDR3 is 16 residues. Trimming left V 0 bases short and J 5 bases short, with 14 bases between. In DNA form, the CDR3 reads TGTGCCAGCAGCCAAGAGACGGGACAAATTCACAATGAGCAGTTCTTC. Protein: CASSQETGQIHNEQFF.

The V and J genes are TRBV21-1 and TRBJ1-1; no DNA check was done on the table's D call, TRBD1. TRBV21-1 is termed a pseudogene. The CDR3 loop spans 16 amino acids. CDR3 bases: TGTGCCAGCAGTCCGGGACAGGGCGGAATAAGGACTGAAGCTTTCTTT. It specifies CASSPGQGGIRTEAFF.

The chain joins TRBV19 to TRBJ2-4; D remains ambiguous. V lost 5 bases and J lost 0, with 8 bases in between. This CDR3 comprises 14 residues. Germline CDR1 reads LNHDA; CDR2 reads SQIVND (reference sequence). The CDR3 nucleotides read TGTGCCAGTAGTGATATCCGAGCCAAAAACATTCAGTACTTC. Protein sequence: CASSDIRAKNIQYF.

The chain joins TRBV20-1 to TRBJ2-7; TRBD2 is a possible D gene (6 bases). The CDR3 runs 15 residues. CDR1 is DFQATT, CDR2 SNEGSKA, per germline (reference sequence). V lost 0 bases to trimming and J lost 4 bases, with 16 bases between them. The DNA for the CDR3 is TGCAGTGCTAGAGATCGTGGGACGGGAGATTACGAGCAGTACTTC. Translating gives CSARDRGTGDYEQYF.

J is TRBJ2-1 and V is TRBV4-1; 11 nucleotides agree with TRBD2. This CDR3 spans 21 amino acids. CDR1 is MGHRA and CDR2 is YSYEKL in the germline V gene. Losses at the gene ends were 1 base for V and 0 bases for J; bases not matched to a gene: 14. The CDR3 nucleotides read TGCGCCAGCAGCCAAGGGGGAAATAGCGGGAGGGCCGGCGGCTCCTACAATGAGCAGTTCTTC. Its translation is CASSQGGNSGRAGGSYNEQFF.

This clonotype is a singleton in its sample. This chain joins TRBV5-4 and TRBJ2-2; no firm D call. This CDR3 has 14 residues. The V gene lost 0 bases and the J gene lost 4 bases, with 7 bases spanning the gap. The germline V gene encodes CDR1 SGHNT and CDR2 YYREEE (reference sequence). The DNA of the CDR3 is TGTGCCAGCAGCTTGGAAGGTCTCACCGGGGAGCTGTTTTTT. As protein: CASSLEGLTGELFF.

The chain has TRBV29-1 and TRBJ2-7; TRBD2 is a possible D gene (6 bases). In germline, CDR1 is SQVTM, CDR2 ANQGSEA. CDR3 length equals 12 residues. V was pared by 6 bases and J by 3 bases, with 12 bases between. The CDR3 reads CSVPGVGYEQYF. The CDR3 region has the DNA TGCAGCGTACCGGGGGTCGGCTACGAGCAGTACTTC.